This T cell receptor (beta chain) was profiled in a study of blood T cell repertoires in COVID-19 (dated by TCRdb to 2018 to 2021). In the study overall: Samples from collaborators originated in the United States, Italy and Spain and spanned both the acute and convalescent phases of COVID-19. The material from the prospective study consisted of cDNA or gDNA derived from T cells, B-cell-depleted T cells, or PBMCs. Subjects who had been exposed to COVID-19, were actively infected with it, or had recovered from it provided the deeply sampled blood TCRbeta repertoires that made up the dataset. The repertoires were made available in a free public database intended to serve as a resource for research on the immune response to SARS-CoV-2. Samples were obtained from the ongoing ImmuneRACE study (first 160 participants) and from 1,000 to 1,500 subjects provided by 6 global collaborators. A de-identified subject ID, COVID-19 status, age in years and sex were almost always included in the sample metadata. Where available, HLA class I and class II types were taken from metadata supplied by the sample provider and were not determined by assay-based typing.

Relative to germline, V is missing 2 bases and J is missing 2 bases, with 7 bases of the junction outside any gene match. Per the germline V gene (reference sequence), WNHNN is the CDR1 and SYGVQD is the CDR2. Measured from the cysteine to the phenylalanine, the CDR3 is 17 residues long. Only the CDR3 DNA is retained, 51 bases long and in frame from the first base. Study-level results and caveats: The amount of clinical and demographic metadata varied by source and participant and was provided uncurated.

The immunoSEQ Assay, a bias-controlled multiplex PCR, was used to amplify TCRbeta CDR3 regions from genomic DNA. The original methods were these. Nucleated cell counts per sample were estimated from amplification of reference gene primers within the assay. Sequence reads were collapsed and filtered to measure the absolute abundance of every unique TCRbeta CDR3 rearrangement. For each sample, productive Simpson clonality was calculated by taking the square root of Simpson's diversity index across productive rearrangements. TCRdb holds this immuneACCESS table with in-frame rearrangements only. Some clones are missing; in checked studies, unresolved V genes explain under half, and the rest has no known cause. Clone size and the V and J calls come from that table; the DNA yielded D and trimming. Counted in this sample were roughly 230,000 clones; about 83% of them appeared once. Roughly 8.7% of the sample is held by the ten biggest clonotypes.

As regards this clone: What antigen it recognizes has not been identified. Base qualities are not at hand, and no much larger clone is one base apart.

The collaborating institutions used their own protocols to collect whole blood in K2EDTA tubes. Collaborator samples were shipped for TCRbeta analysis as frozen whole blood, isolated PBMCs, or DNA extracted from either sample type. The specimen was peripheral blood. The source of this sequence is a man aged 40-49 years with active or convalescent COVID-19. The rearrangement joined TRBV10-1 to TRBJ2-3, with 10 junctional bases fitting TRBD2. The CDR3 corresponds to CASSEAIAGGYTDTQYF. The DNA sequence reads TGCGCCAGCAGTGAGGCCATAGCGGGAGGTTACACAGATACGCAGTATTTT.